This TCR beta chain was identified in a study of blood T cells in healthy people across ages (dated by TCRdb to the mid-2010s). Regarding the complete study: In model experiments, template switching captured roughly one uniquely barcoded TCR beta cDNA molecule for every two T cells. Using deep sequencing normalized with unique cDNA molecular identifiers, the study measured how TCR beta repertoire diversity changes with age. For two donors (one aged 18 to 30 and one aged 80 or older), the study analyzed two additional independent replicas of 1 million unique cDNA reads from the same blood draw. Donors of different ages were randomly distributed across sequencing lanes to avoid experimental bias. The donors were split into four age groups: young (average 16 years), middle-aged (over 35), aged (about 56) and long-lived (approximately 89).

CDR3 length: 16 amino acids, cysteine to phenylalanine. Solely the CDR3 DNA is kept, with 48 bases framed from the first base. From V the trimming removes 1 base and from J it removes 6 bases, while the gene matches leave 8 bases of the junction unaccounted for. Looking up the germline V gene yields CDR1 SGHVS and CDR2 FQNEAQ. Summary of the overall study and its limitations: Estimates of total diversity from one million sequenced T cells were regarded as lower bounds and underestimates. As age increased, observed TCR beta diversity per million T cells dropped in a roughly linear way, and a significant reduction was already evident by age about 40. Compared with the aged group, the long-lived group had more naive CD4+ T cells, fewer expanded clones and increased TCR diversity, suggesting age selection. Because donor CMV infection status was unknown, age-related changes in expanded clonotypes were potentially confounded. There was a strong correlation between observed TCR beta diversity and the percentage of naive T cells measured by flow cytometry. Because profiling used bulk unsorted PBMCs, naive and antigen-experienced compartments could not be compared conclusively.

The library came from 5' RACE. Sequencing was performed on an Illumina HiSeq 2500. A second 7 to 11 cycle PCR used a sample-barcoded 5' primer and a J-beta primer mix. A unique molecular identifier was introduced onto each TCR beta cDNA molecule by a template-switch 5' adaptor carrying 12 random nucleotides. At least 2.5 million CDR3-containing paired-end reads were obtained from each sample. All of the RNA was converted into first-strand cDNA using the Mint cDNA synthesis kit, with a TRBC-specific oligonucleotide serving as the primer. Following uracil-DNA glycosylase treatment, all cDNA underwent a first 18-cycle PCR with the universal primers M1SS and BC2_uni_R. Per the original workflow: For normalization, 1 million high-quality reads, each with a distinct molecular identifier, were randomly selected from each sample. Reads with shared molecular identifiers were discarded instead of being binned into consensus sequences. MiTCR, run with a Q25 quality threshold and the strictest error-elimination algorithm, handled CDR3 identification, clonotype clustering and error correction. A nonparametric unseen species model with Euler transformation was used to estimate a lower bound on total TCR beta diversity. TCRdb passed the public sequencing reads through fastp at Q25 and MiXCR, retaining productive beta sequences. Entries that share a CDR3 protein sequence are merged under the most common genes and DNA. These V and J calls derive from TCRdb rather than the authors' analysis. Recorded for this sample are fewer than 750,000 distinct CDR3 sequences; roughly 43% of them occurred a single time. The leading ten clones occupy around 23% of the sample.

Donors were 30 to 45 systemically healthy Caucasian individuals from Russia aged 6 to 90 years. Ten milliliters of peripheral blood were drawn from each donor into EDTA-treated Vacutainer tubes. PBMCs were isolated by Ficoll-Paque density-gradient centrifugation, with at least 6 million obtained per sample. Trizol reagent was used to extract total RNA from PBMCs, with at least 6 micrograms per sample. For every donor, flow cytometry on a PBMC aliquot measured the percentage of naive CD45RAhigh/CD27high T cells. Of note for this clonotype: It lacks a known antigen. The sample holds no much larger clone one base away, and base qualities are not on file.

The receptor's source is a man older than 75 in good health. Recombination linked TRBV7-8 to TRBJ2-3; the central 9 bases match TRBD2. The sample comprised blood. The DNA is TGTGCCAGCAGCTTAGTGTGGCTAGCGGGGAGGGATACGCAGTATTTT. Translation gives CASSLVWLAGRDTQYF.